The 12 T cell receptor beta chains listed next were all sequenced from one sample in a study of T cells in Graves' hyperthyroidism and ophthalmopathy. The TCR beta CDR3 regions underwent amplification using RNA transcripts as the source. A set of HTBI primers served as the primers for a first-round RT-PCR of the TCR CDR3. One entry per CDR3 protein results from TCRdb running MiXCR on the multiplex PCR reads. The sample contains over 350,000 distinct CDR3 sequences, about a fifth of which appear only once. Specimen: blood. The origin of the receptors is a man aged 18 to 30 with Graves' ophthalmopathy.

This clonotype showed up many times. The V call is TRBV5-1, the J call TRBJ2-7; D is ambiguous. Per the germline V gene, CDR1 is SGHRS and CDR2 is YFSETQ. V gave up 7 bases and J gave up 4 bases, with 15 bases separating them. CDR3 length equals 13 residues. The CDR3 bases are TGCGCCAGCGCCCACAGCGACGAATACGAGCAGTACTTC. This gives the protein CASAHSDEYEQYF. The whole variable domain, remainder taken from reference TRBV5-1 and TRBJ2-7, is KAGVTQTPRYLIKTRGQQVTLSCSPISGHRSVSWYQQTPGQGLQFLFEYFSETQRNKGNFPGRFSGRQFSNSRSEMNVSTLELGDSALYLCASAHSDEYEQYFGPGTRLTVT.

This clonotype was seen ten or more times. This CDR3 reads CASSQGVRGYTF. As DNA, the CDR3 is TGTGCCAGCTCCCAAGGGGTGAGAGGCTACACCTTC. V is TRBV12-3 or TRBV12-4 and J is TRBJ1-2; a possible D gene is TRBD1 (5 bases). The CDR3 has 12 amino acids. V shed 8 bases and J shed 8 bases, with 15 bases lying between them.

This clonotype has a handful of counts. V gene TRBV15 combines with J gene TRBJ1-4, with D unresolved. Trimming removed 1 base at V and 8 bases at J, with 11 bases between. CDR3 length equals 14 residues. CDR1 and CDR2 from the germline V gene are LNHNV and YYDKDF (reference sequence). The CDR3, as DNA: TGTGCCACCAGCAGAGTCGGGGTTGGCGAAAAACTGTTTTTT. Encoded protein: CATSRVGVGEKLFF.

This clonotype was detected many times. This chain connects TRBV5-1 to TRBJ2-7; 11 bases map to TRBD2. The CDR3 extends over 15 amino acids. V lost 5 bases and J lost 12; bases outside the gene matches: 16. Per germline, CDR1 SGHRS and CDR2 YFSETQ. Here the CDR3 reads CASRTTSGANYDAYF. In nucleotides, the CDR3 is TGCGCCAGCAGAACGACTAGCGGGGCAAACTACGATGCGTACTTC.

This clonotype was seen at least ten times. This sequence joins TRBV7-3 and TRBJ2-7, with 8 bases aligning to TRBD1. CDR1 is SGHTA, CDR2 FQGTGA, per germline. The CDR3 is 16 residues long. V gave up 5 bases and J gave up 3 bases; unmatched junction bases: 12. CDR3 residues: CASSATGTGTIYEQYF. CDR3 sequence (DNA): TGTGCCAGCAGCGCTACCGGGACAGGAACCATCTACGAGCAGTACTTC.

J is TRBJ1-6 and V is TRBV19; D remains unclear. From germline, CDR1 is LNHDA and CDR2 SQIVND (reference sequence). The CDR3 extends over 14 amino acids. Between the trimmed V and J ends, which lost 6 bases and 7 bases, there was a span of 13 bases. The DNA for the CDR3 is TGTGCCAGTAGACCAGGCACGAGGAATTCACCCCTCCACTTT. Translated, it gives CASRPGTRNSPLHF.

This clonotype appeared many times. The gene calls are TRBV5-6 and TRBJ1-2; D remains unclear. The germline V and J ends were trimmed by 4 bases and 0 bases, with 16 bases remaining between them. There are 16 residues in the CDR3. Per germline, CDR1 SGHDT and CDR2 YYEEEE. As DNA, the CDR3 is TGTGCCAGCAGCCCCAGCGGCAGTGCATCTAACTATGGCTACACCTTC. As protein: CASSPSGSASNYGYTF.

This clonotype was counted only a few times. The chain links TRBV5-6 to TRBJ1-2; D not certain. The germline V and J ends were trimmed by 0 bases and 2 bases, with 14 bases remaining between them. The CDR3 consists of 16 residues. Per germline, CDR1 SGHDT and CDR2 YYEEEE. The DNA for the CDR3 is TGTGCCAGCAGCTTGGTGTTATCCGGCCCAAACTATGGCTACACCTTC. It codes for CASSLVLSGPNYGYTF. The full variable domain, rest sourced from reference TRBV5-6 and TRBJ1-2, is DAGVTQSPTHLIKTRGQQVTLRCSPKSGHDTVSWYQQALGQGPQFIFQYYEEEERQRGNFPDRFSGHQFPNYSSELNVNALLLGDSALYLCASSLVLSGPNYGYTFGSGTRLTVV.

The V call is TRBV4-1, the J call TRBJ1-5, with no clear D. The CDR3 has 15 residues. Trimming removed 1 base from V and 1 base from J, with 8 bases in between. In germline, CDR1 is MGHRA, CDR2 YSYEKL. CDR3 protein: CASSQGAESNQPQHF. The CDR3 DNA reads as TGCGCCAGCAGCCAAGGGGCAGAAAGCAATCAGCCCCAGCATTTT.

The sample holds a few counts of this clonotype. The V and J genes are TRBV10-2 and TRBJ2-7, with D tentatively TRBD1 (6 bases). This CDR3 contains 14 residues. The V end lost 4 bases, the J end lost 3 bases, and 13 bases lay between the germline ends. Germline values: CDR1 WSHSY, CDR2 SAAADI. CDR3 in amino acids: CASSGGRGSYEQYF. The CDR3 DNA reads as TGCGCCAGCAGTGGGGGCAGGGGAAGCTACGAGCAGTACTTC.

A remark on this clonotype: At one boundary the junction diverges from the germline segment, which might be a read error. This chain links TRBV2 with TRBJ2-5; weak D call: TRBD1 (6 bases). The CDR3 contains 15 residues. Germline V gene data show CDR1 as SNHLY and CDR2 as FYNNEI. Written as DNA, the CDR3 is TGTGCCATCAGTGACCTCCCTCCTGAAGGGGGGACCCAGTACTTC. It yields the protein CAISDLPPEGGTQYF.

This clonotype was counted between two and nine times. The CDR3 sequence is CASSSHRDNQPQHF. CDR3 sequence (DNA): TGTGCCAGCAGCTCCCACAGGGACAATCAGCCCCAGCATTTT. This sequence joins TRBV7-2 and TRBJ1-5, with D maybe TRBD1 (6 bases). V was pared by 4 bases and J by 3 bases, with 10 bases between. This CDR3 spans 14 amino acids. Germline assignment: CDR1 SGHTA and CDR2 FQGNSA.